This TCR beta chain was sequenced in a study of CD8 T cells in Susac syndrome. Across the study: Each patient with Susac syndrome, at the time of blood draw, was therapy-naive, on corticosteroids, or on intravenous immunoglobulin alone. Whole-study results and caveats: The Susac syndrome CD4+ T cell repertoires displayed no clonal expansion.

Points on this clonotype: As yet, its antigen is unknown.

The recently defined diagnostic criteria for definite or probable disease were met by the Susac syndrome patients. The germline CDR1 and CDR2 sequences are SEHNR and FQNEAQ (reference sequence). V lost 2 bases, J lost 2 bases, and 15 bases lay in between. The CDR3 is 16 residues long. It was with random hexamers that 0.5 to 1 ug RNA was reverse transcribed. An immunoSEQ multiplex PCR amplified TCR beta CDR3 over 54 Vbeta and 13 Jbeta. TCRdb reprocessed the immunoSEQ multiplex PCR reads via MiXCR and lists one record per CDR3 protein. The repertoire includes over 65,000 distinct CDR3 sequences, under 95% of them detected once, and 0.52% sits in the top ten.

The sequence was collected from a human donor with Susac syndrome. This sequence joins TRBV7-9 and TRBJ2-5, with TRBD2 as a possible D gene (5 bases). The source material was CD4+ T cells from PBMCs. This CDR3 is CASSLTVLSGQETQYF. CDR3 nucleotides: TGTGCCAGCAGCTTAACAGTCTTGAGCGGACAAGAGACCCAGTACTTC.